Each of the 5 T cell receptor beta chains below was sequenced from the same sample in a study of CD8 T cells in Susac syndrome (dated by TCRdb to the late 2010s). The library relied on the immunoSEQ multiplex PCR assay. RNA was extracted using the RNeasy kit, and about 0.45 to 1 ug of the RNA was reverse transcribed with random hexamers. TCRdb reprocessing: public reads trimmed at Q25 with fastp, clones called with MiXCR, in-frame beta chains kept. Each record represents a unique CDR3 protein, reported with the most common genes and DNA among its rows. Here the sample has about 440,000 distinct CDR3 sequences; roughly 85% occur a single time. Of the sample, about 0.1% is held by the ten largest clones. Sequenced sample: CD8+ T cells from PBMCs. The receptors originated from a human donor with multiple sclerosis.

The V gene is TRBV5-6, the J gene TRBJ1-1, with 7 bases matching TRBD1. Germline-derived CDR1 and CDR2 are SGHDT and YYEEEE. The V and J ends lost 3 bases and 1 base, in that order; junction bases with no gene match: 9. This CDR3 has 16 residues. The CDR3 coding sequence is TGTGCCAGCAGCTCCCGGGACAGCTGGGGGAACACTGAAGCTTTCTTT. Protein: CASSSRDSWGNTEAFF.

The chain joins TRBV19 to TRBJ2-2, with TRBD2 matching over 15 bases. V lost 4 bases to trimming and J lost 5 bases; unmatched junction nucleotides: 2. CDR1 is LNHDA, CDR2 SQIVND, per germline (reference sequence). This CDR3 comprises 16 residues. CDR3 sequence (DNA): TGTGCCAGTAGTAAAGGACTAGCGGGGGGGACCGGGGAGCTGTTTTTT. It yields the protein CASSKGLAGGTGELFF.

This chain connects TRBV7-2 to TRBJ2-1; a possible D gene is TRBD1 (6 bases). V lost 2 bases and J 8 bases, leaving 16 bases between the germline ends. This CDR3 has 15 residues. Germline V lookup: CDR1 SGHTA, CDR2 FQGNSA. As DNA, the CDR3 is TGTGCCAGCAGCTTAAAAACAGGGAGTGACGATGAGCAGTTCTTC. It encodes CASSLKTGSDDEQFF.

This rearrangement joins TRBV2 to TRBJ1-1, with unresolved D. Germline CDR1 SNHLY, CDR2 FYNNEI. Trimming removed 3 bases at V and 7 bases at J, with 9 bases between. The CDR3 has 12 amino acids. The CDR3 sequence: CASSEEGSEAFF. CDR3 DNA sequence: TGTGCCAGCAGTGAGGAAGGCAGTGAAGCTTTCTTT.

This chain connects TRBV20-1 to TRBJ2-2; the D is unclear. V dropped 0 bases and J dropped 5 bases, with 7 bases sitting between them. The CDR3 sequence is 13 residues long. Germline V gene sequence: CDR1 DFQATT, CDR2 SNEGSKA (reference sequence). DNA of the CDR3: TGCAGTGCTAGAGAAGATGTAACCGGGGAGCTGTTTTTT. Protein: CSAREDVTGELFF.